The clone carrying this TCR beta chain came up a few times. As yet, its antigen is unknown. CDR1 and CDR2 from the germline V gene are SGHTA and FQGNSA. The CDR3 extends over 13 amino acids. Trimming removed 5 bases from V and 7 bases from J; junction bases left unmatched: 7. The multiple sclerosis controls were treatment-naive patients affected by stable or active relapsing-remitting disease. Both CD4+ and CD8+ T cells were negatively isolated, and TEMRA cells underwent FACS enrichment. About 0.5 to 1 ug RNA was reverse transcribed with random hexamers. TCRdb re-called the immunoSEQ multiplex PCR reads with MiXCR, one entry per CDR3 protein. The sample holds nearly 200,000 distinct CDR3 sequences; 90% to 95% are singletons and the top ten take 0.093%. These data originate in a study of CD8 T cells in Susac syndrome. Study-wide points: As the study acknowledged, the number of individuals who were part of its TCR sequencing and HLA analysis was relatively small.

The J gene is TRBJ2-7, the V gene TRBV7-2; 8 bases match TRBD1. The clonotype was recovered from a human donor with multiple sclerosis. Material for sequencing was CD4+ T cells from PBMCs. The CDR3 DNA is TGTGCCAGCAGCATCGGGACAGGTCGGGAGCAGTACTTC. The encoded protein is CASSIGTGREQYF.